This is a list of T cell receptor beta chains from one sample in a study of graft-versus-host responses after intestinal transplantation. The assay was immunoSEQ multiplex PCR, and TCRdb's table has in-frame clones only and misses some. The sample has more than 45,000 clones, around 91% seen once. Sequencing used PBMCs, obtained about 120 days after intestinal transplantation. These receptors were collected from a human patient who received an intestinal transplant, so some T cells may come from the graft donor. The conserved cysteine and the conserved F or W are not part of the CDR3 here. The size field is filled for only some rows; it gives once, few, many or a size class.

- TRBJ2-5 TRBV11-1 ASSLTPGRKETQY
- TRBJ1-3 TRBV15 ATSRDGLRQTLGNTIY
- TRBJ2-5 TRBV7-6 ASSLQETQY
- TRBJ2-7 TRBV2 ASSRSGGSSYEQY
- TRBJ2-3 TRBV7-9 ASSLEFSPTDTQY
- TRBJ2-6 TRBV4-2 ASSQDQVSGANVLT
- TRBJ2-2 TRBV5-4 ASSLLISPGELF
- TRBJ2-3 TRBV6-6 ASSYSELAVSDTQY
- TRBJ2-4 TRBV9 ASSVSPGTGQGASIQY
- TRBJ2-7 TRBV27 AKQSIRLAGSSYEQY
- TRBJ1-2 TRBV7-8 ASSLGPGTALRGYT
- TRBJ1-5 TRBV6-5 ASSDPGGGQPQH
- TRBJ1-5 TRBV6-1 ASIRQGEDQPQH
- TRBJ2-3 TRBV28 ASSLSGTDTQY
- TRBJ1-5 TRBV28 ASTGGENQPQH
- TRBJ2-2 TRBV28 ASSSPGQGDTGELF
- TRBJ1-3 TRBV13 ASSSGTTLDNTIY
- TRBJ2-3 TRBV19 ASSIASGGQGDTQY
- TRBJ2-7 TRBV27 ASSLRGLARYEQY
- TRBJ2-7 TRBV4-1 ASSQGTSGGYEQY
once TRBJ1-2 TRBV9 ASSFRQFYGYT
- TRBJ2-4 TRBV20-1 SARTENIQY
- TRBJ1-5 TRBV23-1 ASSQKGENQPQH